The sequence of this T cell receptor beta chain was determined in a study of blood T cell repertoires in COVID-19. Overall study: T cells, B-cell-depleted T cells, or PBMCs supplied cDNA or gDNA.

From germline, CDR1 is SQVTM and CDR2 ANQGSEA. This CDR3 region has 14 residues. J gave up 1 base and V 6 bases, and 8 bases lay outside the gene matches. Source study methods: Amplifying reference gene primers gave estimates of nucleated cell counts. Using immunoSEQ multiplex PCR, the repertoire was profiled, and TCRdb retains in-frame clones only, with some absent. V and J calls and clone size are given by that table; D and trimming were obtained from the DNA. The table has about 300,000 clones, 80% to 90% seen once. The V gene is TRBV29-1, the J gene TRBJ1-1; 7 positions match TRBD1. The material sequenced was peripheral blood. This sequence originates from a woman aged 50 to 60 with acute or convalescent COVID-19. The CDR3 loop reads CSVYTGDPNTEAFF. CDR3 coding DNA: TGCAGCGTGTACACAGGGGATCCGAACACTGAAGCTTTCTTT.